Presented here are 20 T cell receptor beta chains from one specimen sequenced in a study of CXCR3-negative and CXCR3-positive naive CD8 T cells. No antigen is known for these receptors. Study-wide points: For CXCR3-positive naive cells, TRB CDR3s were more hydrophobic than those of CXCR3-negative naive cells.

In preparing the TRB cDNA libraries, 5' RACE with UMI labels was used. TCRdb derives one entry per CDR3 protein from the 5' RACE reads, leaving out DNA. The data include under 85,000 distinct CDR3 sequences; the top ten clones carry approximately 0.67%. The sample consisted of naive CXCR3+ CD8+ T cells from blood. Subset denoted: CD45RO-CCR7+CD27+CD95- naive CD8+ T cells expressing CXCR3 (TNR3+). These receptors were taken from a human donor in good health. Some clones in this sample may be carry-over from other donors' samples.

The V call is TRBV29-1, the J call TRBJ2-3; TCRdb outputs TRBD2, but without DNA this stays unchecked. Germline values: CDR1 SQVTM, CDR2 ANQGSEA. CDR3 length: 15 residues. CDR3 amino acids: CSVAGTSKATDTQYF.

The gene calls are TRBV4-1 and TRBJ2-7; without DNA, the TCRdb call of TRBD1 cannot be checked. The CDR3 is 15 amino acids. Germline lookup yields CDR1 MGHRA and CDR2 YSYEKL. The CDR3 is CASSQSRDGGYEQYF.

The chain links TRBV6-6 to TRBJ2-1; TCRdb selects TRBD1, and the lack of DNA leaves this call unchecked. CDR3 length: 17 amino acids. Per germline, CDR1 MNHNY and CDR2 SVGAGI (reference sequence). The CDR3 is CASSLGSTGGKYNEQFF.

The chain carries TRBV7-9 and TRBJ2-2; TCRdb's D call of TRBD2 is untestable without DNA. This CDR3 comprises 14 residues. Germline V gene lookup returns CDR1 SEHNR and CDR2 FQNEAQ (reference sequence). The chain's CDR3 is CASSPAGGAGELFF.

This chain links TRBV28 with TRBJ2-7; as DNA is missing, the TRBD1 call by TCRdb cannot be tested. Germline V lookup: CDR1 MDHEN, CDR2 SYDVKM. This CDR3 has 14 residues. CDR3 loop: CASTPGGSSYEQYF.

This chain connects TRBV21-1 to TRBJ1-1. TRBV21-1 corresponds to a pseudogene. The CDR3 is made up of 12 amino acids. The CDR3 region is CASSKGDTEAFF.

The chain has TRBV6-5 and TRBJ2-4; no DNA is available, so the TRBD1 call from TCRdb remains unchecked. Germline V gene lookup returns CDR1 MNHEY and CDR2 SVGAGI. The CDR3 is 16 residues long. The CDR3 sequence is CASSPGTAIAKNIQYF.

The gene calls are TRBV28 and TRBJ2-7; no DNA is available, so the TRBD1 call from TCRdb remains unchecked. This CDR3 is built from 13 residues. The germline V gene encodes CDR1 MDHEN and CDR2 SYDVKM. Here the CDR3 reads CASTWGAAYEQYF.

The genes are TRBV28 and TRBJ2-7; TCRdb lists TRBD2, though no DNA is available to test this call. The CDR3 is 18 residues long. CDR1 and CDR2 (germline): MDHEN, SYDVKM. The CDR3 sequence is CASSPLGLAGGRYNEQYF.

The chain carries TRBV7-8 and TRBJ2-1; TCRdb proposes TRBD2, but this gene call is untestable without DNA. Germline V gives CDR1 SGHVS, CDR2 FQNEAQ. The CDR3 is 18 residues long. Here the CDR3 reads CASSFSGLAGSLYNEQFF.

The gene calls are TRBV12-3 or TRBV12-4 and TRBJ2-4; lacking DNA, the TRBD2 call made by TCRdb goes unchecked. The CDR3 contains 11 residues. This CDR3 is CASSLRDYQYF.

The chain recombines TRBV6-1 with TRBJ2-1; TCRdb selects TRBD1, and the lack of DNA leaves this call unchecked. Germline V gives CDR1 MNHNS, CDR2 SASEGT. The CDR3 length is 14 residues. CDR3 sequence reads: CAGLHRDRHNEQFF.

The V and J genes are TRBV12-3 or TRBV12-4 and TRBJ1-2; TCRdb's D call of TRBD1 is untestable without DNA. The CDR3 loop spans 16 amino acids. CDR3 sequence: CASSFTGSGWDYGYTF.

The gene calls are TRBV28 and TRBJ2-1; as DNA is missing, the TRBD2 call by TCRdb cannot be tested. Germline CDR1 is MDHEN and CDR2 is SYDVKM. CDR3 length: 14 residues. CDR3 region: CASNAAGGQNEQFF.

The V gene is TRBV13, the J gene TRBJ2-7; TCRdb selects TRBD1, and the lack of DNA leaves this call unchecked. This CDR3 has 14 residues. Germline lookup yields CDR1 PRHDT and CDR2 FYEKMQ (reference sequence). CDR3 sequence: CASSPRGLGYEQYF.

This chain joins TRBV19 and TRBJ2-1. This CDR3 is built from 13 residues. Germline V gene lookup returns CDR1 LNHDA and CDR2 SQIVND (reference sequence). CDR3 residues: CASSRDYYNEQFF.

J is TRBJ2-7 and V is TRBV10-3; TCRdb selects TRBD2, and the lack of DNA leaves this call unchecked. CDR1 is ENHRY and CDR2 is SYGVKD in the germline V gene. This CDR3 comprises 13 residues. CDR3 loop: CAISSSGPYEQYF.

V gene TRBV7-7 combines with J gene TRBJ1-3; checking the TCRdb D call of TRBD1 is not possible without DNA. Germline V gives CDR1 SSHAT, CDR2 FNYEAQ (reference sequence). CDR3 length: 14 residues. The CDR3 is CASSPGTGGNTIYF. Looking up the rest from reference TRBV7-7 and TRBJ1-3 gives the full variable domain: GAGVSQSPRYKVTKRGQDVTLRCDPISSHATLYWYQQALGQGPEFLTYFNYEAQPDKSGLPSDRFSAERPEGSISTLTIQRTEQRDSAMYRCASSPGTGGNTIYFGEGSWLTVV.

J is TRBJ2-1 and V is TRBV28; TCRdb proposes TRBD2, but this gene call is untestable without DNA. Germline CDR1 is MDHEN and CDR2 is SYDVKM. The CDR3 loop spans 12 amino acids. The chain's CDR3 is CASSQGLNEQFF.

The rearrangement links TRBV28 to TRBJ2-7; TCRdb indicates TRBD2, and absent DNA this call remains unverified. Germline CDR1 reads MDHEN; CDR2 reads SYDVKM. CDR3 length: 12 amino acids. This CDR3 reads CASSAGGYEQYF.